A selection of T cell receptor beta chains follows, all from one sample in a study of post-analysis software for immune sequencing data. One entry per CDR3 protein, called by TCRdb with MiXCR from the PCR reads. The table shows about 500,000 distinct CDR3 sequences, with around 40% occurring only once. The sample consisted of blood. The receptor set was obtained from a girl aged 10 to 17 with multiple sclerosis. Each CDR3 is given with its conserved first and last residue. A D gene is named only where the DNA matches it firmly. The size entry is marked missing in some rows and otherwise reads once, few, many or a size class.

clone size	V gene	D gene	J gene	CDR3 protein	CDR3 DNA
NA	TRBV9	NA	TRBJ2-3	CASSGARHADTQYF	TGTGCCAGCAGCGGTGCCCGTCACGCAGATACGCAGTATTTT
few	TRBV20-1	NA	TRBJ2-5	CSASEWTRQETQYF	TGCAGTGCTAGCGAATGGACCCGACAGGAGACCCAGTACTTC
few	TRBV29-1	NA	TRBJ2-3	CSVEWASSSTDTQYF	TGCAGCGTTGAGTGGGCCAGCTCTAGCACAGATACGCAGTATTTT
NA	TRBV5-1	TRBD1	TRBJ2-7	CASSFIGTGGYEQYF	TGCGCCAGCAGCTTTATCGGGACAGGGGGCTACGAGCAGTACTTC
few	TRBV6-2/TRBV6-3	TRBD1	TRBJ2-7	CASSSWGQTRKQYF	TGTGCCAGCAGTTCCTGGGGACAGACCCGGAAGCAGTACTTC
few	TRBV7-8	NA	TRBJ2-5	CASSYIGKDRARETQYF	TGTGCCAGCAGCTACATTGGGAAGGACAGAGCGCGGGAGACCCAGTACTTC
NA	TRBV7-2	NA	TRBJ2-1	CASSATPGHRRQFF	TGTGCCAGCAGCGCGACCCCGGGACACCGGAGGCAGTTCTTC
NA	TRBV7-3	TRBD1	TRBJ1-1	CASSPNRQGGNTEAFF	TGTGCCAGCAGCCCCAACCGACAGGGGGGGAACACTGAAGCTTTCTTT
once	TRBV12-3/TRBV12-4	TRBD2	TRBJ2-1	CASRPGLAGSNEQFF	TGTGCCAGCAGACCCGGACTAGCGGGATCCAATGAGCAGTTCTTC
few	TRBV7-3	NA	TRBJ1-1	CASSLSAANTEAFF	TGTGCCAGCAGCTTATCAGCGGCGAACACTGAAGCTTTCTTT
few	TRBV4-1	NA	TRBJ2-7	CASSQEWRGGYEQYF	TGCGCCAGCAGCCAAGAATGGAGGGGTGGGTACGAGCAGTACTTC
NA	TRBV29-1	NA	TRBJ2-5	CSVGSQGLQGETQYF	TGCAGCGTGGGCAGCCAGGGACTCCAAGGAGAGACCCAGTACTTC
NA	TRBV29-1	NA	TRBJ1-2	CSVLQPANYGYTF	TGCAGCGTACTACAGCCCGCTAACTATGGCTACACCTTC
NA	TRBV6-6	NA	TRBJ2-7	CASSYGGYEHYF	TGTGCCAGCAGTTACGGTGGCTACGAGCACTACTTC
few	TRBV6-6	TRBD1	TRBJ2-7	CASSYSGQGTYEQYF	TGTGCCAGCAGCTACTCGGGACAGGGGACCTACGAGCAGTACTTC
NA	TRBV5-1	TRBD2	TRBJ2-1	CASSVGTINEQFF	TGCGCCAGCAGCGTTGGGACTATAAATGAGCAGTTCTTC
NA	TRBV14	NA	TRBJ2-7	CASSPRWTYEQYF	TGTGCCAGCAGCCCTCGTTGGACCTACGAGCAGTACTTC
few	TRBV27	TRBD2	TRBJ2-3	CASSPPGLAGGERTDTQYF	TGTGCCAGCAGTCCACCGGGACTAGCGGGAGGTGAACGCACAGATACGCAGTATTTT
few	TRBV12-3/TRBV12-4	NA	TRBJ2-7	CASSFQGFDEQYF	TGTGCCAGCAGCTTCCAGGGTTTCGACGAGCAGTACTTC
few	TRBV5-1	NA	TRBJ2-7	CASSSSTLKGYEQYF	TGCGCCAGCAGCTCGTCGACATTGAAGGGCTACGAGCAGTACTTC
few	TRBV20-1	TRBD1	TRBJ2-5	CSARAQGQQETQYF	TGCAGTGCCAGAGCTCAGGGACAGCAAGAGACCCAGTACTTC
NA	TRBV20-1	NA	TRBJ1-1	CSARMGRLNTEAFF	TGCAGTGCTAGAATGGGACGCCTGAACACTGAAGCTTTCTTT
few	TRBV29-1	NA	TRBJ1-2	CSVRGIGYTF	TGCAGCGTGCGGGGAATTGGCTACACCTTC
NA	TRBV24-1	TRBD1	TRBJ2-7	CATRPGQGVSYEQYF	TGTGCCACCCGGCCGGGACAGGGGGTATCCTACGAGCAGTACTTC
many	TRBV5-1	TRBD1	TRBJ2-7	CASSLDRGPYEQYF	TGTGCCAGCAGCTTGGACAGGGGTCCCTACGAGCAGTACTTC
few	TRBV20-1	NA	TRBJ1-5	CSARDARIDTDNQPQHF	TGCAGTGCTAGAGATGCACGGATCGACACAGACAATCAGCCCCAGCATTTT
NA	TRBV28	NA	TRBJ1-1	CASSLTARPEAFF	TGTGCCAGCAGTTTAACAGCGAGGCCTGAAGCTTTCTTT
NA	TRBV28	NA	TRBJ2-7	CASSFRWVQYF	TGTGCCAGCAGTTTCAGATGGGTGCAGTACTTC
NA	TRBV14	NA	TRBJ2-7	CASRGNRDPYEQYF	TGTGCCAGCAGGGGAAACCGGGACCCCTACGAGCAGTACTTC
NA	TRBV21-1	NA	TRBJ1-5	CASSETSKGNQPQHF	TGTGCCAGCAGCGAGACGTCGAAGGGCAATCAGCCCCAGCATTTT
few	TRBV20-1	TRBD1	TRBJ2-4	CSARGQGTPQGDIQYF	TGCAGTGCTAGGGGACAGGGCACGCCCCAAGGAGACATTCAGTACTTC
NA	TRBV28	NA	TRBJ2-3	CASSWEGGRSTDTQYF	TGTGCCAGCAGTTGGGAGGGGGGACGAAGCACAGATACGCAGTATTTT
few	TRBV7-2	TRBD2	TRBJ2-1	CASSLSAGPYNEQFF	TGTGCCAGCAGCTTATCAGCGGGACCCTACAATGAGCAGTTCTTC
NA	TRBV12-3/TRBV12-4	NA	TRBJ2-7	CASSPSPLDSYEQYF	TGTGCCAGCAGTCCAAGCCCCCTGGACAGCTACGAGCAGTACTTC
NA	TRBV7-9	TRBD1	TRBJ1-5	CASGPGTGGQPQHF	TGTGCCAGCGGACCGGGGACAGGTGGCCAGCCCCAGCATTTT
NA	TRBV9	NA	TRBJ1-2	CASSVAAFHGYTF	TGTGCCAGCAGCGTAGCGGCTTTTCATGGCTACACCTTC
NA	TRBV5-4	TRBD1	TRBJ1-6	CASMPGQGLGSPLHF	TGTGCCAGCATGCCGGGACAGGGGCTCGGCTCACCCCTCCACTTT
NA	TRBV4-2	NA	TRBJ2-7	CASSQGYGAEQYF	TGTGCCAGCAGCCAAGGGTACGGGGCCGAGCAGTACTTC
NA	TRBV12-3/TRBV12-4	NA	TRBJ1-6	CASSLGMHSPLHF	TGTGCCAGCAGTTTAGGGATGCATTCACCCCTCCACTTT
NA	TRBV7-9	NA	TRBJ2-3	CASSPRGRERADTQYF	TGTGCCAGCAGCCCACGGGGCAGGGAGAGGGCAGATACGCAGTATTTT